This TCR beta chain was sequenced in a study of identifying expanded T cells in peripheral blood. The table came from immunoSEQ multiplex PCR; TCRdb's copy has only in-frame clones and leaves some out. The sample lists some 91,000 clones, 70% to 90% occurring once. The table lists this clone with a count of one. The antigen remains undetermined. During the collection period, no donor immune events like infections were recorded. Germline V CDR1 and CDR2: SNHLY, FYNNEI. The CDR3 has 16 residues. Trimming shortened V by 4 bases and J by 0 bases, and 12 bases separated the two germline ends. Study-wide points: Technical replicates showed roughly 1.2 changed clones; two weeks approximately 15; four weeks 19. Variance in clone template counts between roughly 2-week samples significantly increased with total template count across all healthy donors.

The chain recombines TRBV2 with TRBJ2-2; TRBD1 might be the D (6 bases). The TCR sequence derives from a person aged 18 to 69 in good health. Sequenced sample: blood. The CDR3 spells CASSGQTGPNTGELFF. The CDR3 DNA reads TGTGCCAGCAGTGGCCAGACAGGTCCGAACACCGGGGAGCTGTTTTTT. Filled out from reference TRBV2 and TRBJ2-2, the complete variable domain reads EPEVTQTPSHQVTQMGQEVILRCVPISNHLYFYWYRQILGQKVEFLVSFYNNEISEKSEIFDDQFSVERPDGSNFTLKIRSTKLEDSAMYFCASSGQTGPNTGELFFGEGSRLTVL.